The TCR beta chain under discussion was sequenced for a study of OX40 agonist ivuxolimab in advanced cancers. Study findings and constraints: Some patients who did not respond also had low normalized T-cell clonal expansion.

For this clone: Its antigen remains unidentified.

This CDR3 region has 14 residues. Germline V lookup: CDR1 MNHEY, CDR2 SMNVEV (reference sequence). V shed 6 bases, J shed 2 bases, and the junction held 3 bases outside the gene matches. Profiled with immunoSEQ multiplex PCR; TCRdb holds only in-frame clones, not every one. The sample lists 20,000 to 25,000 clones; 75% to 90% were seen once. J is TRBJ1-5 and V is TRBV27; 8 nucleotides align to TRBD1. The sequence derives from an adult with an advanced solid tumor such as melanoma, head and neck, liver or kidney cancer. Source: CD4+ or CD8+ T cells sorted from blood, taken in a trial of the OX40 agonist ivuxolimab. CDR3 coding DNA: TGTGCCAGCAGCCCGACAGGGGGCAATCAGCCCCAGCATTTT. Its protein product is CASSPTGGNQPQHF.